This TCR beta chain derives from a study of human T cells and chemical hapten exposure. A few counts support this clonotype. This sample's time point: pre-sensitization, week 0. Documented treatment: therapeutic diphenylcyclopropenone sensitization with weekly scalp DPC. Each CDR3 protein gets one entry after TCRdb re-called the RACE reads with MiXCR. The sample lists about 120,000 distinct CDR3 sequences; roughly 14% were seen once. This receptor was obtained from a woman aged 18-29 years with alopecia areata. Some clones in this sample may be carry-over from other donors' samples. The sample here was whole blood, taken in connection with sensitization to the hapten diphenylcyclopropenone (DPC).

CDR3 DNA: TGTGCCAGCAGCTCACAACCGGGGACCCAGTACAATGAGCAGTTCTTC. Protein: CASSSQPGTQYNEQFF. The chain is built from TRBV11-3 and TRBJ2-1; D may be TRBD1 or TRBD2 (5 bases each). The CDR3 has 16 amino acids. Germline assignment: CDR1 SGHNT and CDR2 YENEEA. The V and J ends lost 4 bases and 4 bases respectively, with 17 bases between them. Full variable domain (outside the CDR3, taken from reference TRBV11-3 and TRBJ2-1): EAGVVQSPRYKIIEKKQPVAFWCNPISGHNTLYWYLQNLGQGPELLIRYENEEAVDDSQLPKDRFSAERLKGVDSTLKIQPAELGDSAVYLCASSSQPGTQYNEQFFGPGTRLTVL.